This T cell receptor beta chain was sequenced for a study of blood T cell repertoires in COVID-19. With 0 bases removed from V and 5 bases from J, the gap between germline ends came to 13 bases. Germline V gene lookup returns CDR1 SGHDN and CDR2 FVKESK. The CDR3 has 15 amino acids. TCRdb's copy holds only in-frame clones and misses some; the assay was immunoSEQ multiplex PCR. The data show approximately 280,000 clones, around 84% seen once. Those enrolled in Seattle joined during active infection and were followed longitudinally afterward. Sequenced sample: peripheral blood. This chain connects TRBV14 to TRBJ2-5; D remains ambiguous. The TCR sequence derives from a human donor with COVID-19, enrolled during active disease. The donor label of this sample is uncertain. CDR3 region: CASSQDLSGWETQYF. The CDR3 DNA reads TGTGCCAGCAGCCAAGATCTATCAGGATGGGAGACCCAGTACTTC.